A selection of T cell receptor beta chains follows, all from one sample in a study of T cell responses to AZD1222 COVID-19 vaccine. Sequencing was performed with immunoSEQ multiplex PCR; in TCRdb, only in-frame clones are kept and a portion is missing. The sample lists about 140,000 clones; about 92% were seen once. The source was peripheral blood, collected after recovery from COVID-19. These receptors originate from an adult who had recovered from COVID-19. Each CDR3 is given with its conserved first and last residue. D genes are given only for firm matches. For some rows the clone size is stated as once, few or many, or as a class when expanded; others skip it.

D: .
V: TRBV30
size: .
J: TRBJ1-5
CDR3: CAWSPGGGPQHF
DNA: TGTGCCTGGAGCCCCGGGGGGGGGCCCCAGCATTTT

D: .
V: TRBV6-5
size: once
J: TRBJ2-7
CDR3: CASLRGYEQYF
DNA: TGTGCCAGCCTAAGAGGCTACGAGCAGTACTTC

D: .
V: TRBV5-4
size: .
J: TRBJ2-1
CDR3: CASSLDTYNEQFF
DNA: TGTGCCAGCAGCTTGGACACCTACAATGAGCAGTTCTTC

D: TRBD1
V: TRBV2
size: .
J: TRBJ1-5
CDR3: CASNSQGANQPQHF
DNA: TGTGCCAGCAATTCCCAGGGGGCAAATCAGCCCCAGCATTTT

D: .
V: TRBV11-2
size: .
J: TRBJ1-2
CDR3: CASSPPEQRGGYTF
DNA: TGTGCCAGCAGCCCCCCGGAACAGAGGGGTGGCTACACCTTC

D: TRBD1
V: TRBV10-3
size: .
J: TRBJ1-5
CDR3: CAISRTGGPHQPQHF
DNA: TGTGCCATCAGCCGGACAGGGGGCCCTCATCAGCCCCAGCATTTT

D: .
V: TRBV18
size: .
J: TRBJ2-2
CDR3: CASSHTTNDPGELFF
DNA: TGTGCCAGCTCTCATACCACGAACGATCCCGGGGAGCTGTTTTTT

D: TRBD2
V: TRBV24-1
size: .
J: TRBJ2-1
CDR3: CATSKRTSGNNEQFF
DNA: TGTGCCACCAGCAAGAGGACTAGCGGGAACAATGAGCAGTTCTTC

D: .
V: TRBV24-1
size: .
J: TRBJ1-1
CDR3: CATSEAGNTEAFF
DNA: TGTGCCACCAGTGAGGCGGGGAACACTGAAGCTTTCTTT

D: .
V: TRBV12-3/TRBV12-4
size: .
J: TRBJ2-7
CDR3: CASSLARVGGQYF
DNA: TGTGCCAGCAGTTTAGCCAGGGTGGGCGGCCAGTACTTC

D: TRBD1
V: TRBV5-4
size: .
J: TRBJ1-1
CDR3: CASSFTGVSTEAFF
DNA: TGTGCCAGCAGCTTTACAGGGGTTAGCACTGAAGCTTTCTTT

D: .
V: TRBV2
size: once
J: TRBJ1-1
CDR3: CASPGPPDTEAFF
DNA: TGTGCCAGCCCAGGGCCGCCGGACACTGAAGCTTTCTTT

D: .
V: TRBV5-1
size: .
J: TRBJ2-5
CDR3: CASSWREKEETQYF
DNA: TGCGCCAGCAGCTGGCGGGAAAAAGAAGAGACCCAGTACTTC

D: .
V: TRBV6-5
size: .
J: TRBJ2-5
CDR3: CASGVAGNVETQYF
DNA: TGTGCCAGCGGGGTGGCAGGGAACGTGGAGACCCAGTACTTC

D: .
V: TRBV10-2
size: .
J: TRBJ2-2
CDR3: CASSEGVSRVTGELFF
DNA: TGCGCCAGCAGTGAAGGGGTGTCTCGAGTTACCGGGGAGCTGTTTTTT

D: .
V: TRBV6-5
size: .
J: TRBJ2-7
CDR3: CASSYPGSYEQYF
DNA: TGTGCCAGCAGTTACCCGGGATCCTACGAGCAGTACTTC

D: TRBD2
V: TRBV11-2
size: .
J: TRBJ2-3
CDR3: CASSLETSGSTDTQYF
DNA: TGTGCCAGCAGCTTAGAAACTAGCGGTAGCACAGATACGCAGTATTTT

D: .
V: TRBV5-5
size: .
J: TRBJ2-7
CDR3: CASSGPGTSSYEQYF
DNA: TGTGCCAGCAGCGGCCCGGGCACGAGCTCCTACGAGCAGTACTTC

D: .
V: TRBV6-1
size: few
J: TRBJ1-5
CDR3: CASSEASRNQPQHF
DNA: TGTGCCAGCAGTGAAGCCAGCAGAAATCAGCCCCAGCATTTT

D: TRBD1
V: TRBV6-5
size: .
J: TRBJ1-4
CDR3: CASSLDRGNEKLFF
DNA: TGTGCCAGCAGTTTGGACAGGGGTAATGAAAAACTGTTTTTT

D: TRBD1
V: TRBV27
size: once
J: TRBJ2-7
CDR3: CASSFSGTGGYEQYF
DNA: TGTGCCAGCAGTTTTTCCGGGACAGGGGGTTACGAGCAGTACTTC

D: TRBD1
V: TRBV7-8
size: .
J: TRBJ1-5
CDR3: CASSPSRGTGRFSNQPQHF
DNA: TGTGCCAGCAGCCCGTCAAGGGGGACAGGAAGATTCAGCAATCAGCCCCAGCATTTT

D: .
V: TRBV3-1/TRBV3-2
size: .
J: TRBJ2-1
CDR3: CASSQVAGEQFF
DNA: TGTGCCAGCAGCCAAGTGGCGGGCGAGCAGTTCTTC

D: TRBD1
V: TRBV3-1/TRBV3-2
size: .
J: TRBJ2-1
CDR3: CASSLAGTVYNEQFF
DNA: TGTGCCAGCAGCCTTGCCGGGACAGTCTACAATGAGCAGTTCTTC

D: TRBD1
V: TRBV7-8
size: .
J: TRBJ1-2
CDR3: CAPQLGQGARNDGYTF
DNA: TGTGCCCCTCAGCTGGGACAGGGGGCAAGGAACGATGGCTACACCTTC

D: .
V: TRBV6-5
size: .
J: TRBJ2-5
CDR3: CASSYSGAGETQYF
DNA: TGTGCCAGCAGTTACTCAGGGGCGGGGGAGACCCAGTACTTC

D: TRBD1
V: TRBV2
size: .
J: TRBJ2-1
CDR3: CASSNRQGYQFNEQFF
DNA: TGTGCCAGCAGTAACAGACAGGGGTACCAATTTAATGAGCAGTTCTTC

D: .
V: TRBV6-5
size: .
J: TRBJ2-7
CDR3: CASSRSQTGSYEQYF
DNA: TGTGCCAGCAGCCGCTCTCAGACAGGCTCCTACGAGCAGTACTTC

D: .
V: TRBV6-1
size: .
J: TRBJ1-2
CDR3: CASSEIPGGYGYTF
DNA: TGTGCCAGCAGTGAAATTCCTGGGGGCTATGGCTACACCTTC

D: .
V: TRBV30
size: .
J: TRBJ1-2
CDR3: CAWTGYRYGYTF
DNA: TGTGCCTGGACGGGGTATCGGTATGGCTACACCTTC

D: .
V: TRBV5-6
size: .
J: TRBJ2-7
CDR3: CASSLSGALYEQYF
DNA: TGTGCCAGCAGCTTATCAGGGGCCCTCTACGAGCAGTACTTC

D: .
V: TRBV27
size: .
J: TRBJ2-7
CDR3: CASSSLEGEQYF
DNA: TGTGCCAGCAGTTCCCTTGAGGGGGAGCAGTACTTC

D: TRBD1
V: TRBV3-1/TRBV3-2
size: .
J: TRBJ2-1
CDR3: CASSPRDRVPYEQFF
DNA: TGTGCCAGCAGCCCGCGGGACAGGGTACCCTATGAGCAGTTCTTC

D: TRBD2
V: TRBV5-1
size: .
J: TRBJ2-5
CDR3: CASSWGTSGRMWETQYF
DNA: TGCGCCAGCAGCTGGGGGACTAGCGGGAGGATGTGGGAGACCCAGTACTTC

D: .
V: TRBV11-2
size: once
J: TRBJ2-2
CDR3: CASSLVVRRELFF
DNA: TGTGCCAGCAGCTTAGTGGTTCGCCGGGAGCTGTTTTTT

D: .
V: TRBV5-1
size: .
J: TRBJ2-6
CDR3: CASTWRGGANVLTF
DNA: TGCGCCAGCACCTGGCGAGGTGGGGCCAACGTCCTGACTTTC

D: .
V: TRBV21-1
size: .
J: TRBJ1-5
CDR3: CASNSVGAQGNQPQHF
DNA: TGTGCCAGCAACTCCGTGGGGGCGCAGGGCAATCAGCCCCAGCATTTT

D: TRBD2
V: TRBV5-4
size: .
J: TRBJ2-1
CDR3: CASSPGSGNSYNEQFF
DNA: TGTGCCAGCAGCCCCGGTAGCGGGAACTCCTACAATGAGCAGTTCTTC

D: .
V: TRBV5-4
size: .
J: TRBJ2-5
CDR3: CASSLAGRDLETQYF
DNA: TGTGCCAGCAGCTTGGCGGGTAGGGATCTAGAGACCCAGTACTTC

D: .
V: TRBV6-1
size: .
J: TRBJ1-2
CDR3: CASREDTRYGYTF
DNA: TGTGCCAGCAGGGAAGACACTCGATATGGCTACACCTTC

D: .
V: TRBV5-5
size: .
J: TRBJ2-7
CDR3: CASSLGLYEQYF
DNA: TGTGCCAGCAGCTTGGGTCTCTACGAGCAGTACTTC

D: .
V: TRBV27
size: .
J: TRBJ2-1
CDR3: CASSSYIQGEGYNEQFF
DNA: TGTGCCAGCAGTTCCTACATACAGGGTGAAGGTTACAATGAGCAGTTCTTC

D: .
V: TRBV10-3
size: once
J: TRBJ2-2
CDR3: CAISEWGTGELFF
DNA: TGTGCCATCAGTGAGTGGGGCACCGGGGAGCTGTTTTTT

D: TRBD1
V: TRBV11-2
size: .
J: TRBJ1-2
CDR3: CASSRQGQGVRDYGYTF
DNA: TGTGCCAGCAGCCGACAAGGACAGGGGGTTAGAGACTATGGCTACACCTTC

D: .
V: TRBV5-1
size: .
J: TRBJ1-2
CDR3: CASSLIVGGFYGYTF
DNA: TGCGCCAGCAGCTTGATCGTTGGGGGATTTTATGGCTACACCTTC

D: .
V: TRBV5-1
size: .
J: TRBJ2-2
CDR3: CASSLLAGNTGELFF
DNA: TGCGCCAGCAGCTTGTTGGCGGGGAACACCGGGGAGCTGTTTTTT

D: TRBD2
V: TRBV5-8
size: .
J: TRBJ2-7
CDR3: CASSLGPYGRINEQYF
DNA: TGTGCCAGCAGCTTGGGGCCCTACGGGAGGATCAACGAGCAGTACTTC

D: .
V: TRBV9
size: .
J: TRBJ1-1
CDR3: CASRVPRTAQDTEAFF
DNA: TGTGCCAGCAGGGTCCCGAGGACAGCACAGGACACTGAAGCTTTCTTT

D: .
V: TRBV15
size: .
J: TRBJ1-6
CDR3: CATSRAGLGSPLHF
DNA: TGTGCCACCAGCAGAGCAGGGTTGGGATCACCCCTCCACTTT

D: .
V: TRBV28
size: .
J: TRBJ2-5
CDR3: CASSRAGGQVQETQYF
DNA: TGTGCCAGCAGTCGGGCGGGGGGACAGGTACAAGAGACCCAGTACTTC

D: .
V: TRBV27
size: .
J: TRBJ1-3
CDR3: CASSLSGQGNTIYF
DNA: TGTGCCAGCAGTTTATCAGGGCAGGGAAACACCATATATTTT